This is a list of T cell receptor beta chains from one sample in a study of T-cell reconstitution after alpha-beta-depleted transplantation in children. One entry per CDR3 protein, called by TCRdb with MiXCR from the PCR reads. The sample consists of approximately 230,000 distinct CDR3 sequences, 24% of them appearing once. The source was PBMCs, mostly from graft donor cells, collected 360 days after TCRalphabeta/CD19-depleted stem cell transplant. These receptor sequences come from a female patient aged 2-10 years who had a stem cell transplant for congenital amegakaryocytic thrombocytopenia, so the T cells may come from the graft donor. The CDR3 runs from the conserved cysteine through the conserved F or W. The order of the fields is D gene, V gene, clone size, J gene, CDR3 protein, CDR3 DNA. A D gene is named only where the DNA matches it firmly. Expanded clones are given a class, and other clones once, few, many or no size at all.

>TRBD1|TRBV6-5|few|TRBJ1-1
CASSIDRVNTEAFF
TGTGCCAGCAGTATCGACAGGGTTAACACTGAAGCTTTCTTT
>NA|TRBV12-3/TRBV12-4|few|TRBJ2-2
CASTDSLRDPTGELFF
TGTGCCAGCACCGATAGCCTCAGGGACCCCACCGGGGAGCTGTTTTTT
>NA|TRBV4-1|many|TRBJ2-7
CASSQTLARSVQTYEQYF
TGCGCCAGCAGCCAAACTCTGGCTCGGTCAGTTCAGACCTACGAGCAGTACTTC
>TRBD1|TRBV28|once|TRBJ1-3
CASSTGQASGNTIYF
TGTGCCAGCAGTACTGGACAGGCCTCTGGAAACACCATATATTTT
>NA|TRBV5-1|few|TRBJ1-1
CASSSGSINTEAFF
TGCGCCAGCAGCTCGGGGTCCATCAACACTGAAGCTTTCTTT
>NA|TRBV20-1|NA|TRBJ2-7
CSAAWIHEQYF
TGCAGTGCTGCCTGGATCCACGAGCAGTACTTC
>TRBD1|TRBV20-1|NA|TRBJ2-7
CSARDPWTGGLSSYEQYF
TGCAGTGCTAGAGATCCCTGGACAGGGGGCCTCAGCTCCTACGAGCAGTACTTC
>NA|TRBV4-1|few|TRBJ1-5
CASSQAPPSEQPQHF
TGCGCCAGCAGCCAAGCTCCCCCGTCCGAGCAGCCCCAGCATTTT
>NA|TRBV20-1|NA|TRBJ2-5
CSASGVQETQYF
TGCAGTGCTAGCGGCGTCCAAGAGACCCAGTACTTC
>NA|TRBV14|NA|TRBJ2-1
CASSQVGSDEQFF
TGTGCCAGCAGCCAAGTAGGGTCCGATGAGCAGTTCTTC
>TRBD2|TRBV29-1|NA|TRBJ2-3
CSGGRVTDTQYF
TGCAGCGGCGGGAGAGTGACAGATACGCAGTATTTT
>TRBD1|TRBV5-1|NA|TRBJ2-5
CASAIGGTGQETQYF
TGCGCCAGCGCCATTGGGGGGACAGGGCAAGAGACCCAGTACTTC
>NA|TRBV3-1|NA|TRBJ2-3
CASSQDTVRDTQYF
TGTGCCAGCAGCCAAGATACGGTCCGAGATACGCAGTATTTT
>TRBD1|TRBV4-1|NA|TRBJ2-2
CASSQGTGGRGTGELFF
TGCGCCAGCAGCCAAGGCACAGGGGGCAGAGGGACCGGGGAGCTGTTTTTT
>TRBD2|TRBV12-3/TRBV12-4|NA|TRBJ2-7
CASSLGSGSTDQYF
TGTGCCAGCAGTTTGGGTAGCGGGAGTACCGATCAGTACTTC
>NA|TRBV12-3/TRBV12-4|NA|TRBJ1-4
CASSLRGNGEKLFF
TGTGCCAGCAGTTTGCGAGGTAACGGTGAAAAACTGTTTTTT
>TRBD2|TRBV5-1|NA|TRBJ2-7
CASSFASSGSSYEQYF
TGCGCCAGCAGCTTTGCTTCTAGCGGGAGCTCCTACGAGCAGTACTTC
>NA|TRBV4-3|few|TRBJ2-7
CASSQEAELPEQYF
TGCGCCAGCAGCCAAGAAGCGGAACTCCCCGAGCAGTACTTC
>TRBD1|TRBV2|NA|TRBJ2-7
CASTRTGFAEQYF
TGTGCCAGCACCCGGACAGGGTTTGCCGAGCAGTACTTC
>NA|TRBV7-9|NA|TRBJ1-2
CASSLAPWGYTF
TGTGCCAGCAGCCTAGCCCCTTGGGGCTACACCTTC
>NA|TRBV5-1|few|TRBJ2-1
CASSLSEGATNEQFF
TGCGCCAGCAGCTTGTCGGAGGGGGCGACCAATGAGCAGTTCTTC
>NA|TRBV30|few|TRBJ1-3
CAWSVSIWQTGNTIYF
TGTGCCTGGAGTGTATCCATTTGGCAAACTGGAAACACCATATATTTT
>TRBD2|TRBV5-1|once|TRBJ2-1
CASSLTSGGANEQFF
TGCGCCAGCAGCTTAACTAGCGGGGGGGCCAATGAGCAGTTCTTC
>TRBD2|TRBV6-1|many|TRBJ2-1
CASSPILAGLTYNEQFF
TGTGCCAGCAGTCCAATTCTAGCGGGATTGACCTACAATGAGCAGTTCTTC
>NA|TRBV12-3/TRBV12-4|few|TRBJ1-3
CASSVAGTNIYF
TGTGCCAGCAGTGTCGCAGGGACAAACATATATTTT
>TRBD2|TRBV4-3|NA|TRBJ2-1
CASSQAVAGYRNEQFF
TGCGCCAGCAGCCAAGCAGTAGCGGGATATCGTAATGAGCAGTTCTTC
>NA|TRBV5-1|many|TRBJ2-7
CASSLESSEQYF
TGCGCCAGCAGCTTGGAGTCGTCCGAGCAGTACTTC
>NA|TRBV28|many|TRBJ2-2
CASSLFFGVTNTGELFF
TGTGCCAGCAGTTTATTCTTCGGGGTGACGAACACCGGGGAGCTGTTTTTT
>NA|TRBV5-1|NA|TRBJ2-5
CASSLTDWKKTQYF
TGCGCCAGCAGCTTGACCGACTGGAAGAAGACCCAGTACTTC
>NA|TRBV3-1|few|TRBJ2-1
CASSRSGDNEQFF
TGTGCCAGCAGCCGTTCAGGAGACAATGAGCAGTTCTTC
>NA|TRBV6-2/TRBV6-3|NA|TRBJ1-2
CASSYSFGGADGYTF
TGTGCCAGCAGTTACTCATTTGGGGGCGCGGATGGCTACACCTTC
>NA|TRBV20-1|NA|TRBJ1-1
CSASRGNTEAFF
TGCAGTGCTAGTCGGGGGAACACTGAAGCTTTCTTT
>TRBD1|TRBV3-1|few|TRBJ1-2
CASSRQGEDYGYTF
TGTGCCAGCAGCCGACAGGGGGAGGACTATGGCTACACCTTC
>TRBD2|TRBV7-9|NA|TRBJ2-3
CASSYGLAGTDTQYF
TGTGCCAGCAGCTACGGACTAGCGGGCACAGATACGCAGTATTTT
>TRBD1|TRBV5-1|few|TRBJ2-3
CASSEDRGADTQYF
TGCGCCAGCAGCGAGGACAGGGGGGCAGATACGCAGTATTTT
>NA|TRBV11-2|few|TRBJ2-2
CASSRARDPNTGELFF
TGTGCCAGCAGCCGAGCCCGGGACCCAAACACCGGGGAGCTGTTTTTT
>TRBD1|TRBV3-1|NA|TRBJ2-7
CASSRRGQESSYEQYF
TGTGCCAGCAGCCGGCGGGGACAGGAGAGCTCCTACGAGCAGTACTTC
>TRBD1|TRBV5-1|NA|TRBJ1-6
CASSLAGTGNSPLHF
TGCGCCAGCAGCTTGGCAGGGACAGGGAATTCACCCCTCCACTTT
>NA|TRBV3-1|NA|TRBJ2-7
CASSPGHGDYEQYF
TGTGCCAGCAGCCCCGGACACGGAGACTACGAGCAGTACTTC
>NA|TRBV5-1|NA|TRBJ2-3
CASSLGPASGTDTQYF
TGCGCCAGCAGCTTGGGGCCGGCCTCTGGCACAGATACGCAGTATTTT
>TRBD2|TRBV3-1|NA|TRBJ2-7
CATSQELYRTSGSYEQYF
TGTGCCACCAGCCAAGAACTCTACCGGACTAGCGGGAGCTACGAGCAGTACTTC
>NA|TRBV6-2/TRBV6-3|NA|TRBJ2-5
CASSYLLGHRQETQYF
TGTGCCAGCAGTTACCTCCTGGGACACCGACAAGAGACCCAGTACTTC
>NA|TRBV25-1|few|TRBJ1-1
CASSDWGTLGPEAFF
TGTGCCAGCAGTGATTGGGGGACTCTGGGGCCTGAAGCTTTCTTT
>TRBD2|TRBV2|NA|TRBJ2-3
CASSPGLAFGGTQYF
TGTGCCAGCAGCCCGGGACTAGCTTTCGGCGGTACGCAGTATTTT
>NA|TRBV12-3/TRBV12-4|many|TRBJ1-6
CASSLIGSSPLHF
TGTGCCAGCAGTTTAATCGGTAGTTCACCCCTCCACTTT
>NA|TRBV15|few|TRBJ1-5
CATSKGLDQPQHF
TGTGCCACCAGCAAGGGCTTGGATCAGCCCCAGCATTTT
>NA|TRBV7-9|NA|TRBJ2-2
CASSLEPSRTGELFF
TGTGCCAGCAGCTTAGAGCCTAGCCGGACCGGGGAGCTGTTTTTT
>NA|TRBV28|few|TRBJ2-5
CASSLFIFDRSEETQYF
TGTGCCAGCAGTTTATTCATTTTCGACAGGAGCGAAGAGACCCAGTACTTC
>NA|TRBV3-1|many|TRBJ1-6
CASSQDPGDSPLHF
TGTGCCAGCAGCCAAGATCCAGGGGATTCACCCCTCCACTTT
>NA|TRBV9|few|TRBJ1-3
CASSVGGGVTGNTIYF
TGTGCCAGCAGCGTAGGGGGAGGGGTGACTGGAAACACCATATATTTT
>NA|TRBV12-3/TRBV12-4|NA|TRBJ2-5
CASRTTPETQYF
TGTGCCAGCCGAACCACTCCAGAGACCCAGTACTTC
>TRBD1|TRBV6-2/TRBV6-3|NA|TRBJ2-7
CASSQAGTGGSYEQYF
TGTGCCAGCAGTCAAGCCGGGACAGGGGGGTCCTACGAGCAGTACTTC